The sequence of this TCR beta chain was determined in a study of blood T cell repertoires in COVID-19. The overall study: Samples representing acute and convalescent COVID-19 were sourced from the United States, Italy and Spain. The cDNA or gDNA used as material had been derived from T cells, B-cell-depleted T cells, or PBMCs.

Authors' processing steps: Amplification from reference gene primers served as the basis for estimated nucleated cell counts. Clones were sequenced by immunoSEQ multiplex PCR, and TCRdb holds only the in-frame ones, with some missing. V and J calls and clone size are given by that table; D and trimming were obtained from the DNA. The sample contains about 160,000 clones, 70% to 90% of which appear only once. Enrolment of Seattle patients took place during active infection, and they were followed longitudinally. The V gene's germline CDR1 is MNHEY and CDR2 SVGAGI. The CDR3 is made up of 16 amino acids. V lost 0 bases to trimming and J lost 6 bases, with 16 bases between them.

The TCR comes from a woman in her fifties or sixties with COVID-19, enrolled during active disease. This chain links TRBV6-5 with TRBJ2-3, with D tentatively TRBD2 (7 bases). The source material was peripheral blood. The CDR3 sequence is CASSYSMWGGLDTQYF. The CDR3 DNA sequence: TGTGCCAGCAGTTACTCGATGTGGGGGGGCTTGGATACGCAGTATTTT.